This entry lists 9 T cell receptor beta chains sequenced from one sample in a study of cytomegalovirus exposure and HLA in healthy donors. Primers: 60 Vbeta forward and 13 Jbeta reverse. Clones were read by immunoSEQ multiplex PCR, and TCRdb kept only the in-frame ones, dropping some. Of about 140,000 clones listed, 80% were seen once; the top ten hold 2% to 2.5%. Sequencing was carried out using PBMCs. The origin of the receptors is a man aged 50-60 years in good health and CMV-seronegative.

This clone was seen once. The CDR3 protein is CASSLNHAGEKLFF. CDR3 bases: TGCGCCAGCAGCTTAAACCACGCGGGGGAAAAACTGTTTTTT. This sequence joins TRBV5-1 and TRBJ1-4; D is ambiguous. CDR1 is SGHRS, CDR2 YFSETQ, per germline. CDR3 length: 14 residues. V was trimmed by 2 bases and J by 8 bases, leaving 13 bases between them. The full variable domain, its missing parts supplied by reference TRBV5-1 and TRBJ1-4, is KAGVTQTPRYLIKTRGQQVTLSCSPISGHRSVSWYQQTPGQGLQFLFEYFSETQRNKGNFPGRFSGRQFSNSRSEMNVSTLELGDSALYLCASSLNHAGEKLFFGSGTQLSVL.

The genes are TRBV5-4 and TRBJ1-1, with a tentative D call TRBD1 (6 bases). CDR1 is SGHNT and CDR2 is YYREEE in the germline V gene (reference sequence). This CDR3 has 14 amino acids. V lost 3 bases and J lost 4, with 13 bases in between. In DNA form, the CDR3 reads TGTGCCAGCAGCTCCCGTGGACAGTTCACTGAAGCTTTCTTT. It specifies CASSSRGQFTEAFF.

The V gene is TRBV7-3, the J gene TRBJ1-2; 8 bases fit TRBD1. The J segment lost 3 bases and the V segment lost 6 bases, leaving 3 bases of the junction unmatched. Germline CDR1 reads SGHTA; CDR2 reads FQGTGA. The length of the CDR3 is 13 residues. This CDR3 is CASSQQGDYGYTF. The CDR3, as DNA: TGTGCCAGCAGTCAACAGGGGGACTATGGCTACACCTTC.

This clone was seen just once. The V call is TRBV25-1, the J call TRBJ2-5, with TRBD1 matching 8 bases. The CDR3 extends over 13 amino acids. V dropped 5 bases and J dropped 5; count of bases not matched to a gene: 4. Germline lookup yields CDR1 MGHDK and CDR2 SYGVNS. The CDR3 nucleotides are TGTGCCAGCAGTCATACAGGGGGGGAGACCCAGTACTTC. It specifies CASSHTGGETQYF.

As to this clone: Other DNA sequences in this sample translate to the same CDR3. CDR3 bases: TGTGCCAGCAGTGAAAGAGGGGGCTATGGCTACACCTTC. Translation gives CASSERGGYGYTF. V usage is TRBV6-1 and J usage is TRBJ1-2; possible D gene TRBD1, 6 bases. Trimming took 2 bases from V and 4 from J, leaving 8 bases between them. The CDR3 has 13 residues. From germline, CDR1 is MNHNS and CDR2 SASEGT.

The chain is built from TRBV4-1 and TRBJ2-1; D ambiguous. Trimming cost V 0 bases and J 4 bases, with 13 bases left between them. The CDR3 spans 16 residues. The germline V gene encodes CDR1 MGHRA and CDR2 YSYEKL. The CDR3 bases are TGCGCCAGCAGCCAAGAGACGGCAGGAATGTACAATGAGCAGTTCTTC. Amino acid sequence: CASSQETAGMYNEQFF.

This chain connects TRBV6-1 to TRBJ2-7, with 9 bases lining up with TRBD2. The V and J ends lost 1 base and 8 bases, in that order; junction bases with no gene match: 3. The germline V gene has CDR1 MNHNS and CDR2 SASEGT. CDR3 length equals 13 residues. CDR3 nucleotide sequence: TGTGCCAGCAGTGAAGGAGGGACTAGCAAGCAGTACTTC. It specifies CASSEGGTSKQYF.

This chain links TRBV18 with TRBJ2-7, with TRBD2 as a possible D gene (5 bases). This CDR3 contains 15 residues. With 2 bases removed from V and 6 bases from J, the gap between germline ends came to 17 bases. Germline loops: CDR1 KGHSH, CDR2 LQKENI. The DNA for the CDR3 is TGTGCCAGCTCACCAGGGAGAGAGAGACTCGGCGAGCAGTACTTC. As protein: CASSPGRERLGEQYF.

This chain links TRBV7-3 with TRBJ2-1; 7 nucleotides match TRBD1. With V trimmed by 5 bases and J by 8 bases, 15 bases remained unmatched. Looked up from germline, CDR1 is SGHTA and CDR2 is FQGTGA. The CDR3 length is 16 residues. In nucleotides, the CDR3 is TGTGCCAGCAGCGAGAGACCCCAGGGGGAAATTGATGAGCAGTTCTTC. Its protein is CASSERPQGEIDEQFF.